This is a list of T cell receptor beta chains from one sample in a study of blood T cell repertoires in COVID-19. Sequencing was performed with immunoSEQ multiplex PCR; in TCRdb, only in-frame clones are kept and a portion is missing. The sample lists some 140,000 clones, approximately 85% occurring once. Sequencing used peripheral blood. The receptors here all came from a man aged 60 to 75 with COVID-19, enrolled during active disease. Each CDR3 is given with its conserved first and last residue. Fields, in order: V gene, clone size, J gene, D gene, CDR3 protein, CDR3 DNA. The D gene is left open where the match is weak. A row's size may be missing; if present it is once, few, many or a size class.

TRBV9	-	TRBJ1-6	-	CASSGGLTPAPLHF	TGTGCCAGCAGCGGAGGTCTAACTCCTGCACCCCTCCACTTT
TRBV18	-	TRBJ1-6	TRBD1	CASSPTQGQLEGMNPPLHF	TGTGCCAGCTCACCGACCCAGGGACAGCTCGAGGGGATGAACCCACCCCTCCACTTT
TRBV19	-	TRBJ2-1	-	CASSIGGGTYNEQFF	TGTGCCAGTAGTATTGGGGGCGGAACATACAATGAGCAGTTCTTC
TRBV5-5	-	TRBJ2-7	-	CASSRGGPVSEQYF	TGTGCCAGCAGCCGAGGAGGACCTGTTTCTGAGCAGTACTTC
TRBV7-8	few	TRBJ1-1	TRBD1	CASSFLGQGGTEAFF	TGTGCCAGCAGCTTTCTAGGACAGGGGGGGACTGAAGCTTTCTTT
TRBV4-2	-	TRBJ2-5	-	CASSQGSARGQETQYF	TGTGCCAGCAGCCAAGGTTCCGCCAGGGGCCAAGAGACCCAGTACTTC
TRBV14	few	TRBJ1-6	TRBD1	CASSQPGQGALGNSPLHF	TGTGCCAGCAGCCAGCCGGGACAGGGGGCACTTGGTAATTCACCCCTCCACTTT
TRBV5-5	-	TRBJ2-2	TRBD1	CASSLAQGFDTGELFF	TGTGCCAGCAGCTTGGCACAGGGGTTCGACACCGGGGAGCTGTTTTTT
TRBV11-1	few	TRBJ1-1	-	CASSLSGGRNTEAFF	TGTGCCAGCAGCTTATCTGGGGGCCGGAACACTGAAGCTTTCTTT
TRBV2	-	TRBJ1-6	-	CASSELGQRNSPLHF	TGTGCCAGCAGTGAATTAGGACAGAGAAATTCACCCCTCCACTTT
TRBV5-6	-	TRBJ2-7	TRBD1	CASSLRGQGQYEQYF	TGTGCCAGCAGCTTGCGTGGACAGGGTCAGTACGAGCAGTACTTC
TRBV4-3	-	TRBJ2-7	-	CASSQGRGGYEQYF	TGCGCCAGCAGCCAAGGGAGGGGAGGTTACGAGCAGTACTTC
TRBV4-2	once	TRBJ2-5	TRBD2	CASSIASGETQYF	TGTGCCAGCAGCATTGCTAGCGGAGAGACCCAGTACTTC
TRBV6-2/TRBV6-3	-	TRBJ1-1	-	CASSYLGVGSTEAFF	TGTGCCAGCAGTTACCTCGGGGTGGGGAGCACTGAAGCTTTCTTT
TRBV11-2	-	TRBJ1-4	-	CASSLVAAGIATNEKLFF	TGTGCCAGCAGCTTAGTAGCGGCGGGTATTGCAACTAATGAAAAACTGTTTTTT
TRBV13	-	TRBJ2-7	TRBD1	CASSGWGQGDYEQYF	TGTGCCAGCAGCGGCTGGGGACAGGGAGACTACGAGCAGTACTTC
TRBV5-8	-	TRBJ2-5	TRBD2	CASSFLGTSGEETQYF	TGTGCCAGCAGCTTCCTCGGGACTAGCGGGGAGGAGACCCAGTACTTC
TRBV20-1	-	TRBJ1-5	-	CSASWGQGQPQHF	TGCAGTGCTAGTTGGGGGCAAGGTCAGCCCCAGCATTTT
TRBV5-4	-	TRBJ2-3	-	CASSYGTSTDTQYF	TGTGCCAGCAGCTACGGGACATCCACAGATACGCAGTATTTT
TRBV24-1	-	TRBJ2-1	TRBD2	CATSDSSGRASNEQFF	TGTGCCACCAGTGATTCCAGCGGGAGGGCAAGCAATGAGCAGTTCTTC
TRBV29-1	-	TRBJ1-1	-	CSVEDHTFEAFF	TGCAGCGTTGAAGATCATACTTTTGAAGCTTTCTTT
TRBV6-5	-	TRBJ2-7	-	CASYKTAGSSYEQYF	TGTGCCAGCTATAAGACGGCGGGCAGCTCCTACGAGCAGTACTTC
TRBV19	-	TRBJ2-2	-	CASSIASRGPNTGELFF	TGTGCCAGTAGTATCGCGTCGCGTGGGCCGAACACCGGGGAGCTGTTTTTT
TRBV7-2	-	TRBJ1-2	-	CASSLGGSDYGYTF	TGTGCCAGCAGCTTGGGGGGATCGGACTATGGCTACACCTTC
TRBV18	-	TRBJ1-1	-	CASSPQRSDTEAFF	TGTGCCAGCTCACCACAGAGAAGTGACACTGAAGCTTTCTTT
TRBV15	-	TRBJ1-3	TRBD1	CATSTRQGAVGNTIYF	TGTGCCACCAGCACCCGACAGGGGGCGGTTGGAAACACCATATATTTT
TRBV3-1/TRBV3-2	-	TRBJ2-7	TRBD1	CASSGSGQGVSEQYF	TGTGCCAGCAGCGGATCCGGACAGGGAGTTAGCGAGCAGTACTTC
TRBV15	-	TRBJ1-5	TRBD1	CATGDRGRQIVGQPQHF	TGTGCCACCGGAGACAGGGGACGGCAGATTGTTGGTCAGCCCCAGCATTTT
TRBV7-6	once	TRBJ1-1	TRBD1	CASSNRDRGLGTEAFF	TGTGCCAGCAGCAACCGGGACAGGGGGCTGGGGACTGAAGCTTTCTTT
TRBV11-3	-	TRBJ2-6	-	CASSLRQGANVLTF	TGTGCCAGCAGCCTACGACAGGGGGCCAACGTCCTGACTTTC
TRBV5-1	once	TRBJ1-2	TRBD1	CASRRQGAQTDNGYTF	TGCGCCAGCAGACGACAGGGGGCCCAAACAGATAATGGCTACACCTTC
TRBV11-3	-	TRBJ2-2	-	CASSLIFGPGTGELFF	TGTGCCAGCAGCTTAATCTTTGGCCCGGGCACCGGGGAGCTGTTTTTT
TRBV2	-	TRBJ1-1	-	CASRPGVTMNTEAFF	TGTGCCAGCAGGCCAGGGGTCACTATGAACACTGAAGCTTTCTTT
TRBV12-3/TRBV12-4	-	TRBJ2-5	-	CASSLGTVETQYF	TGTGCCAGCAGTTTAGGGACAGTAGAGACCCAGTACTTC
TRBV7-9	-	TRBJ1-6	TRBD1	CASSLGFGTGGSPLHF	TGTGCCAGCAGCTTAGGTTTCGGGACAGGGGGTTCACCCCTCCACTTT
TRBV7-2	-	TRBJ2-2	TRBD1	CASSPWDSNTGELFF	TGTGCCAGCAGCCCCTGGGACAGTAACACCGGGGAGCTGTTTTTT
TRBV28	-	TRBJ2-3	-	CASSLSSLTGDSTDTQYF	TGTGCCAGCAGTTTATCGTCCCTAACGGGGGATAGCACAGATACGCAGTATTTT
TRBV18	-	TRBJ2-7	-	CASSLWSSYEQYF	TGTGCCAGCTCACTCTGGAGCTCCTACGAGCAGTACTTC
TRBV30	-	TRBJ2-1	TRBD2	CAWAHRTSGLHEQFF	TGTGCCTGGGCGCATAGGACTAGCGGGTTGCATGAGCAGTTCTTC
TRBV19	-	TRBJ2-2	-	CASSRRDNSDGELFF	TGTGCCAGTAGTAGAAGGGACAACTCGGACGGGGAGCTGTTTTTT
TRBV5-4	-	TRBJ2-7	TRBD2	CASSQDGTSGAYEQYF	TGTGCCAGCAGCCAAGACGGGACTAGCGGGGCCTACGAGCAGTACTTC
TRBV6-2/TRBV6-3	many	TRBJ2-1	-	CASSYSKSRASYNEQFF	TGTGCCAGCAGTTACTCGAAGTCCAGGGCATCCTACAATGAGCAGTTCTTC
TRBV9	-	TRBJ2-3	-	CASSHISGENTQYF	TGTGCCAGCAGCCATATCTCGGGGGAGAATACGCAGTATTTT
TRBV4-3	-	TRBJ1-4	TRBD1	CASSQDHLQGAATNEKLFF	TGCGCCAGCAGCCAAGATCATTTGCAGGGGGCAGCAACTAATGAAAAACTGTTTTTT
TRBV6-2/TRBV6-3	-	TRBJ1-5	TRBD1	CASSYTAGGTEPQHF	TGTGCCAGCAGTTACACCGCAGGGGGTACAGAGCCCCAGCATTTT
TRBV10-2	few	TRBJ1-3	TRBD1	CASSGDRGSGNTIYF	TGCGCCAGCAGTGGGGACAGGGGGTCTGGAAACACCATATATTTT
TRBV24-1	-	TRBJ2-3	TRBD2	CATSGRTSGGAVSTDTQYF	TGTGCCACCAGTGGAAGGACTAGCGGGGGGGCCGTGAGCACAGATACGCAGTATTTT
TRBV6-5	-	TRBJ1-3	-	CASSYSPGSGNTIYF	TGTGCCAGCAGTTACTCGCCGGGGAGTGGAAACACCATATATTTT
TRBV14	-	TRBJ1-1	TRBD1	CASSQDFGTAYMNTEAFF	TGTGCCAGCAGCCAAGATTTCGGGACAGCCTATATGAACACTGAAGCTTTCTTT
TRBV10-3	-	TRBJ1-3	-	CATLGASSGNTIYF	TGTGCCACCCTGGGGGCGTCCTCTGGAAACACCATATATTTT
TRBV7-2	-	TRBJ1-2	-	CASSLRQGGMGGYTF	TGTGCCAGCAGCTTAAGGCAGGGCGGTATGGGTGGCTACACCTTC
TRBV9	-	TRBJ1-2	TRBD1	CASSVVGTVNGYTF	TGTGCCAGCAGCGTAGTTGGGACAGTAAATGGCTACACCTTC
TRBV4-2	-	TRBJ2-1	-	CASSQDRTAGYNEQFF	TGTGCCAGCAGCCAAGATAGGACAGCAGGGTACAATGAGCAGTTCTTC
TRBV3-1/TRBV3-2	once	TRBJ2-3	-	CASSRGHQSTDTQYF	TGTGCCAGCAGCCGGGGACACCAAAGCACAGATACGCAGTATTTT
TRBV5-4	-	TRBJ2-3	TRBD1	CASRPGQGETDTQYF	TGTGCCAGCAGGCCCGGACAGGGAGAAACAGATACGCAGTATTTT